The present entry profiles one T cell receptor beta chain with its context. The read comes to an end 3 residues before the CDR3 does, leaving the germline J gene to fill in the end. The data stem from a study of T cells in women clearing cervical HPV infection. The junction had 6 bases not matched to a gene; V was cut back by 0 bases and J by 2 bases. The CDR3 contains 17 residues. The germline V gene encodes CDR1 ENHRY and CDR2 SYGVKD. Measured with immunoSEQ multiplex PCR; TCRdb has only the in-frame clones, and not every one. The repertoire table contains under 45,000 clones. Sequencing was carried out using blood buffy coat. The chain couples TRBV10-3 to TRBJ2-3, with 9 bases lining up with TRBD1. The TCR comes from a woman aged 18-70 years with a cervical HPV16 infection that either progressed to CIN3+ or cleared (not recorded which). Partial CDR3 DNA: TGTGCCATCAGTGAGTCAGAAAGGACAGGGGCCACAGATACG. It codes for CAISESERTGATDT. The whole CDR3 is CAISESERTGATDTQYF.